Sequencing of this TCR beta chain was carried out in a study of T cell changes during pregnancy in multiple sclerosis. The CDR3 totals 13 residues. In germline, CDR1 is SNHLY, CDR2 FYNNEI. Trimming at V came to 5 bases and at J to 6 bases, leaving 7 bases not matched to a gene. Measured with immunoSEQ multiplex PCR; TCRdb has only the in-frame clones, and not every one. The profile shows around 69,000 clones, about 90% of them singletons. The chain joins TRBV2 to TRBJ2-7, with TRBD1 matching 7 bases. The receptor comes from a female donor in good health, enrolled as a control in a pregnancy study. Sequencing was performed on peripheral blood, taken in the second trimester of pregnancy. This CDR3 reads CASSQTGAPEQYF. The CDR3 coding sequence is TGTGCCAGCAGTCAAACAGGGGCCCCCGAGCAGTACTTC. The full variable domain, rest sourced from reference TRBV2 and TRBJ2-7, is EPEVTQTPSHQVTQMGQEVILRCVPISNHLYFYWYRQILGQKVEFLVSFYNNEISEKSEIFDDQFSVERPDGSNFTLKIRSTKLEDSAMYFCASSQTGAPEQYFGPGTRLTVT.